A single sample gave rise to the 15 T cell receptor beta chains below, sequenced in a study of blood T cell repertoires in COVID-19. TCRdb's table, derived via immunoSEQ multiplex PCR, lists solely in-frame clones and lacks some. Among some 460,000 clones, 87% were seen once, and the ten largest hold almost 2%. The sequenced material came from PBMCs or T cells enriched from blood (not recorded which). These receptors were collected from a woman aged 18 to 35 with acute COVID-19.

This rearrangement joins TRBV24-1 to TRBJ2-1; 10 bases are shared with TRBD2. The CDR3 runs to 13 residues. Germline lookup yields CDR1 KGHDR and CDR2 SFDVKD. After removal of 10 bases from V and 5 bases from J, the junction contained 4 bases not matched to a gene. CDR3 sequence: CATSGTSDNEQFF. The CDR3 DNA reads as TGTGCCACTTCCGGGACTAGCGACAATGAGCAGTTCTTC.

With respect to this clone: A read error is possible here, since a much larger clone lies one base away. Within the sample, other DNA sequences also encode this same CDR3. The V call is TRBV3-1 (or the pseudogene TRBV3-2), the J call TRBJ1-4; D uncertain. V was shortened by 1 base and J by 10 bases, with 4 bases between the two germline ends. This CDR3 spans 11 amino acids. CDR1 is LGHDT and CDR2 is YNNKEL in the germline V gene (reference sequence). The CDR3 region is CASSQGGKLFF. CDR3 DNA: TGTGCCAGCAGCCAAGGCGGAAAACTGTTTTTT.

CDR3 residues: CASSLAGNGNTIYF. The CDR3 region has the DNA TGTGCCAGCAGTTTGGCAGGGAATGGAAACACCATATATTTT. The chain employs TRBV28 and TRBJ1-3; weak D call: TRBD1 (5 bases). Germline CDR1 is MDHEN and CDR2 is SYDVKM. The CDR3 loop spans 14 amino acids. V lost 3 bases and J lost 3, with 9 bases in between.

CDR3 in amino acids: CASSSWEMNTEAFF. CDR3 bases: TGTGCCAGCAGCTCATGGGAGATGAACACTGAAGCTTTCTTT. The chain combines TRBV11-2 with TRBJ1-1; D gene ambiguous. Looked up from germline, CDR1 is SGHAT and CDR2 is FQNNGV. V was cut by 4 bases and J by 0 bases, with 9 bases left in between. CDR3 size: 14 residues.

This clone showed up just a few times. This chain links TRBV19 with TRBJ1-5; the D gene is possibly TRBD1 (5 bases). CDR1 is LNHDA, CDR2 SQIVND, per germline (reference sequence). This CDR3 is 15 amino acids long. V lost 5 bases, J lost 3 bases, and 14 bases lay in between. The CDR3, as DNA: TGTGCCAGTAGTGAGGAGGGCAGGGACAATCAGCCCCAGCATTTT. It specifies CASSEEGRDNQPQHF.

The J gene is TRBJ2-4, the V gene TRBV19, with 11 bases identical to TRBD2. CDR3 length: 16 residues. Looked up from germline, CDR1 is LNHDA and CDR2 is SQIVND (reference sequence). V lost 4 bases and J lost 0; bases outside the gene matches: 2. The DNA for the CDR3 is TGTGCCAGTAGTACCGGACTAGCGGGAGCCAAAAACATTCAGTACTTC. Translated: CASSTGLAGAKNIQYF. The variable domain in full, with the rest retrieved from reference TRBV19 and TRBJ2-4, is DGGITQSPKYLFRKEGQNVTLSCEQNLNHDAMYWYRQDPGQGLRLIYYSQIVNDFQKGDIAEGYSVSREKKESFPLTVTSAQKNPTAFYLCASSTGLAGAKNIQYFGAGTRLSVL.

The rearrangement uses TRBV28 and TRBJ1-1; TRBD1 aligns across 7 bases. The CDR3 is 15 residues long. Losses at the gene ends were 4 bases for V and 6 bases for J; bases not matched to a gene: 11. Germline V lookup: CDR1 MDHEN, CDR2 SYDVKM. The DNA for the CDR3 is TGTGCCAGCAGTTCCATTGGGGTAGACAGGGCTGAAGCTTTCTTT. The encoded protein is CASSSIGVDRAEAFF.

This sequence joins TRBV9 and TRBJ1-4; TRBD1 matches 9 bases. The germline gives CDR1 SGDLS, CDR2 YYNGEE. Losses at the gene ends were 0 bases for V and 7 bases for J; bases not matched to a gene: 7. The CDR3 is 16 residues long. The CDR3 coding sequence is TGTGCCAGCAGCGTAGAGATGGGACAGGGAGGTGAAAAACTGTTTTTT. Residues: CASSVEMGQGGEKLFF.

The rearrangement joins TRBV4-1 to TRBJ1-1; no firm D call. The CDR3 has 13 residues. V lost 4 bases to trimming and J lost 4 bases, with 10 bases between them. Germline CDR1 is MGHRA and CDR2 is YSYEKL. CDR3 sequence: CASSPTGITEAFF. CDR3 bases: TGCGCCAGCAGCCCGACGGGGATCACTGAAGCTTTCTTT.

The CDR3, as DNA: TGTGCCAGCTCAGTGGCGGGAGGGGACAATGAGCAGTTCTTC. Residues: CASSVAGGDNEQFF. The gene calls are TRBV18 and TRBJ2-1; 9 bases agree with TRBD2. This CDR3 has 14 residues. The germline V gene encodes CDR1 KGHSH and CDR2 LQKENI. J gave up 5 bases and V 5 bases, and 4 bases lay outside the gene matches.

The genes are TRBV3-1 (or the pseudogene TRBV3-2) and TRBJ2-7; D may be TRBD1 (6 bases). The V end lost 0 bases, the J end lost 0 bases, and 9 bases lay between the germline ends. CDR3 length: 15 amino acids. Germline CDR1 reads LGHDT; CDR2 reads YNNKEL (reference sequence). The CDR3 here is CASSQDYRVSYEQYF. The CDR3 DNA follows: TGTGCCAGCAGCCAAGACTACAGGGTCTCCTACGAGCAGTACTTC.

The CDR3 DNA sequence: TGTGCCATCAAGAAAGGGAGGGCCGACAATGAGCAGTTCTTC. Its translation: CAIKKGRADNEQFF. The chain joins TRBV6-5 to TRBJ2-1, with 7 nucleotides matching TRBD2. V was clipped by 10 bases and J by 5 bases; unmatched bases: 11. Germline loops: CDR1 MNHEY, CDR2 SVGAGI. CDR3 length equals 14 residues.

The genes are TRBV24-1 and TRBJ1-4; 9 nucleotides agree with TRBD1. The CDR3 runs to 15 residues. V was clipped by 3 bases and J by 7 bases; unmatched bases: 5. The germline CDR1 and CDR2 sequences are KGHDR and SFDVKD. CDR3 DNA: TGTGCCACCAGTGATGGTCGGGACAGGGCTGAAAAACTGTTTTTT. It specifies CATSDGRDRAEKLFF.

This chain joins TRBV5-1 and TRBJ2-7; TRBD2 matches at 9 bases. The CDR3 sequence is 14 residues long. The junction had 3 bases not matched to a gene; V was cut back by 5 bases and J by 0 bases. Germline lookup yields CDR1 SGHRS and CDR2 YFSETQ. The CDR3 sequence: CASRQTSGSYEQYF. The CDR3 nucleotides are TGCGCCAGCAGACAGACTAGCGGCTCCTACGAGCAGTACTTC.

This sequence joins TRBV4-2 and TRBJ2-5; TRBD2 matches at 8 bases. CDR1 is LGHNA, CDR2 YNFKEQ, per germline. Trimming took 1 base from V and 7 from J; bases not matched to a gene: 11. The CDR3 contains 16 residues. The CDR3 region is CASSQGERGGRATQYF. CDR3 bases: TGTGCCAGCAGCCAAGGGGAACGGGGGGGCCGCGCGACCCAGTACTTC.